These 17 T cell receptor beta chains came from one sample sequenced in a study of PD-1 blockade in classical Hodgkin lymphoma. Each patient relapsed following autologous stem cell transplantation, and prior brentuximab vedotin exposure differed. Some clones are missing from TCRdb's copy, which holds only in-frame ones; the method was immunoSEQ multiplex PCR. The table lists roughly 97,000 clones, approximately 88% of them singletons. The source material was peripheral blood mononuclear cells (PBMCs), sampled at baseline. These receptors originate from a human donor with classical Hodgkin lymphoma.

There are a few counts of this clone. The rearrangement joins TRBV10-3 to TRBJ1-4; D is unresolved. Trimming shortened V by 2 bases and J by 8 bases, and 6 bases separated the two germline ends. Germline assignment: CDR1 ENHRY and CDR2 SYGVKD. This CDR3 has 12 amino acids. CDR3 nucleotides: TGTGCCATCAGTGAGGGAAGGGAAAAACTGTTTTTT. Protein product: CAISEGREKLFF.

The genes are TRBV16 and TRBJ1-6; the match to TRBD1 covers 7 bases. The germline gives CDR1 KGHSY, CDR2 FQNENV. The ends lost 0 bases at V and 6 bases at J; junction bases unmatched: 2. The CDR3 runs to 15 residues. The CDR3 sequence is CASSQSWDSNSPLHF. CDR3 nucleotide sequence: TGTGCCAGCAGCCAATCGTGGGACAGTAATTCACCCCTCCACTTT.

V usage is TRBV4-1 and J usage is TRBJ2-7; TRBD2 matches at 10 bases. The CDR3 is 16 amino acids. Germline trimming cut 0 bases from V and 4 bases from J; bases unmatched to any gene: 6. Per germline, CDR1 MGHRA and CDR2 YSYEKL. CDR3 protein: CASSQDSSGSRYEQYF. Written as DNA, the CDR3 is TGCGCCAGCAGCCAAGACTCTAGCGGGAGCCGGTACGAGCAGTACTTC.

CDR3 loop: CATLTKGQAYEQYF. The CDR3 DNA is TGCGCCACTCTAACCAAGGGACAGGCCTACGAGCAGTACTTC. The chain uses TRBV23-1 and TRBJ2-7; 8 bases are a match to TRBD1. TRBV23-1 belongs to the ORF category, with a function that is uncertain. The CDR3 loop spans 14 amino acids. Trimming cost V 10 bases and J 2 bases; bases outside gene matches: 10.

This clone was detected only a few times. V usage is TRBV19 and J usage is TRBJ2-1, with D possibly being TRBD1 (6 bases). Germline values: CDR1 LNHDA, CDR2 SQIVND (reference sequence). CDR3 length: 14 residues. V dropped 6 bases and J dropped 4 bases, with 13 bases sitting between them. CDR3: CASSLGGLYNEQFF. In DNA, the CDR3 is TGTGCCAGTAGCTTAGGGGGTCTGTACAATGAGCAGTTCTTC.

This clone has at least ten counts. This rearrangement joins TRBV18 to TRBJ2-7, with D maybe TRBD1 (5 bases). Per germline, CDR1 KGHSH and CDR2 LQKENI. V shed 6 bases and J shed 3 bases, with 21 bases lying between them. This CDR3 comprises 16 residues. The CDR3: CASSLRARVLNYEQYF. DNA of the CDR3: TGTGCCAGCTCTCTCCGGGCCAGGGTCCTGAACTACGAGCAGTACTTC.

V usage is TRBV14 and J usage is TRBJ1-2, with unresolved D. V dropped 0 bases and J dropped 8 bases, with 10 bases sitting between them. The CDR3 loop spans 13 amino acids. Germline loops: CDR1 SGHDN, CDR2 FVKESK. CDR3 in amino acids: CASSQDLRKGYTF. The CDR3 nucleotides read TGTGCCAGCAGCCAAGATCTCCGCAAGGGCTACACCTTC.

CDR3 DNA sequence: TGTGCCAGCAGCTTAAATCAGGCCCCAAGCGGCTACACCTTC. Translation gives CASSLNQAPSGYTF. This rearrangement joins TRBV7-2 to TRBJ1-2; D unresolved. Per germline, CDR1 SGHTA and CDR2 FQGNSA. The CDR3 runs 14 residues. V was trimmed by 2 bases and J by 8 bases, leaving 15 bases between them. The full variable domain, rest sourced from reference TRBV7-2 and TRBJ1-2, is GAGVSQSPSNKVTEKGKDVELRCDPISGHTALYWYRQSLGQGLEFLIYFQGNSAPDKSGLPSDRFSAERTGGSVSTLTIQRTQQEDSAVYLCASSLNQAPSGYTFGSGTRLTVV.

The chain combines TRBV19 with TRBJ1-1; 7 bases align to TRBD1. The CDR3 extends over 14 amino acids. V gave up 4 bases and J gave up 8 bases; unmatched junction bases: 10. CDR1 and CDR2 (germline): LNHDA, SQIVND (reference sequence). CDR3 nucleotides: TGTGCCAGTAGTAGTGGACAGGCAACCCGAGAAGCTTTCTTT. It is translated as CASSSGQATREAFF.

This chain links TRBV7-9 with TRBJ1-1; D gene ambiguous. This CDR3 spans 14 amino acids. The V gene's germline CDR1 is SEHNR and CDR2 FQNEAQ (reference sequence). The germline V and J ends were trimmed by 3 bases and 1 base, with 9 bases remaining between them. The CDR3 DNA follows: TGTGCCAGCAGCTTGGGCAGCCAGAACACTGAAGCTTTCTTT. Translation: CASSLGSQNTEAFF.

The CDR3 here is CASSLRRTSGAYNEQFF. In nucleotides, the CDR3 is TGTGCCAGCAGTTTAAGGCGGACTAGCGGGGCCTACAATGAGCAGTTCTTC. The rearrangement links TRBV28 to TRBJ2-1; 12 bases fit TRBD2. The CDR3 runs to 17 residues. CDR1 is MDHEN and CDR2 is SYDVKM in the germline V gene. The V and J ends lost 2 bases and 2 bases, in that order; junction bases with no gene match: 4.

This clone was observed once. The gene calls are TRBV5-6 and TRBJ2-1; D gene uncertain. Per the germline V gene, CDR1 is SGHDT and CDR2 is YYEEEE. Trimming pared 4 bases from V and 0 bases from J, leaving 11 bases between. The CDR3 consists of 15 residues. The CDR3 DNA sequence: TGTGCCAGCAGCCCGGTGGGTAGCTCCTACAATGAGCAGTTCTTC. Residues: CASSPVGSSYNEQFF.

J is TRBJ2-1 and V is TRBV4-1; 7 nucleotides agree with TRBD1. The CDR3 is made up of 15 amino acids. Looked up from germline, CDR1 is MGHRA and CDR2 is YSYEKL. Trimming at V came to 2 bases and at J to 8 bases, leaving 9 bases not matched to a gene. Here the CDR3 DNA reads TGCGCCAGCAGCCAAATTGACAGGGTTTACCATGAGCAGTTCTTC. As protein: CASSQIDRVYHEQFF.

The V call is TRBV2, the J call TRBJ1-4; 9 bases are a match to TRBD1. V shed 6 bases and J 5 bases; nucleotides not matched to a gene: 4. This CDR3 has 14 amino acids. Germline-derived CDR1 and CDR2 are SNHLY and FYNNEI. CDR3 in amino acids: CASRSGTGNEKLFF. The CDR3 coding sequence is TGTGCCAGCAGATCCGGGACAGGGAATGAAAAACTGTTTTTT.

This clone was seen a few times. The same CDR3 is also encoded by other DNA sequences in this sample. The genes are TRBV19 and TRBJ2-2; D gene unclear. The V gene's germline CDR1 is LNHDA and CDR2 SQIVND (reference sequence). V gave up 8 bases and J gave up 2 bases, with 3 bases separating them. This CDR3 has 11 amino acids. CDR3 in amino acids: CASGNTGELFF. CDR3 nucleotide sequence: TGTGCCAGTGGTAACACCGGGGAGCTGTTTTTT.

The CDR3 nucleotides are TGTGCCAGCAGTGAAGTGCCCGGTAGAGGACTGACGCTGGAATATCGGGCTTTCTTT. It translates to CASSEVPGRGLTLEYRAFF. The chain links TRBV6-1 to TRBJ1-1, with unresolved D. Per the germline V gene, CDR1 is MNHNS and CDR2 is SASEGT. V was shortened by 1 base and J by 11 bases, with 32 bases between the two germline ends. The CDR3 consists of 19 residues.

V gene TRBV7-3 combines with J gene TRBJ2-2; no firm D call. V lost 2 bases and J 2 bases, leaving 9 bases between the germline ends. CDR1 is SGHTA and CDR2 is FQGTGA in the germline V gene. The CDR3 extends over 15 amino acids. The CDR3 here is CASSLGQINTGELFF. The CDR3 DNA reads TGTGCCAGCAGCTTAGGGCAGATTAACACCGGGGAGCTGTTTTTT.